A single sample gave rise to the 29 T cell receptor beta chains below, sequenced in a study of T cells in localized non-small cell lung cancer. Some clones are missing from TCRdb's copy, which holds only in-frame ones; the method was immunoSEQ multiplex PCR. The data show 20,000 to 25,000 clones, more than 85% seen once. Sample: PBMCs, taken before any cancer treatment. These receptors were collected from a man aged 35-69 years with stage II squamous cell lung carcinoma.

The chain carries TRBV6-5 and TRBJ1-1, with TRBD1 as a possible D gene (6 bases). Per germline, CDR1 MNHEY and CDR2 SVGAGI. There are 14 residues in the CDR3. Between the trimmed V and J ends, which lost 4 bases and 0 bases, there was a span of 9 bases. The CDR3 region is CASSLQGLNTEAFF. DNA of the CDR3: TGTGCCAGCAGTTTACAGGGTCTGAACACTGAAGCTTTCTTT.

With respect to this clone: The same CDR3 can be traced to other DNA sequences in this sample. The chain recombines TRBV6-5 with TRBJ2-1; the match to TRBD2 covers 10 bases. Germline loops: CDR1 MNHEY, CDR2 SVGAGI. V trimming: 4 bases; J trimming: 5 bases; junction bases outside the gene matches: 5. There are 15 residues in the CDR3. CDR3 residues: CASSSWTSGDNEQFF. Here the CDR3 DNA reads TGTGCCAGCAGTTCCTGGACTAGCGGCGACAATGAGCAGTTCTTC.

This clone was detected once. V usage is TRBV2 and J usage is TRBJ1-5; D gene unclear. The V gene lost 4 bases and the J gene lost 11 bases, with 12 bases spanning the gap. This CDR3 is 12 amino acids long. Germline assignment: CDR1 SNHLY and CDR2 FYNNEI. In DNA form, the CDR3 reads TGTGCCAGCAGTGGCGGAGGGAAGGCCCAGCATTTT. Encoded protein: CASSGGGKAQHF. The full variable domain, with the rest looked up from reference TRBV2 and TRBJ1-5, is EPEVTQTPSHQVTQMGQEVILRCVPISNHLYFYWYRQILGQKVEFLVSFYNNEISEKSEIFDDQFSVERPDGSNFTLKIRSTKLEDSAMYFCASSGGGKAQHFGDGTRLSIL.

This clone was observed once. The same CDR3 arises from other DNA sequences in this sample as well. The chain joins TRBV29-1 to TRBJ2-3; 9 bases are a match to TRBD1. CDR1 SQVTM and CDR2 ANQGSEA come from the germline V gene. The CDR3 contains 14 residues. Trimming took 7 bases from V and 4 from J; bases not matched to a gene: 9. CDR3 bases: TGCAGCGCCGTGGGACAGGGAGGGCCAGATACGCAGTATTTT. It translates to CSAVGQGGPDTQYF.

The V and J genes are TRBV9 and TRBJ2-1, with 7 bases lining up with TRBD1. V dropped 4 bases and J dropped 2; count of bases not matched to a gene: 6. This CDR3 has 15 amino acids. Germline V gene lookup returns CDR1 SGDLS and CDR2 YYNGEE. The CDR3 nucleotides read TGTGCCAGCAGCACCCGGGACAGAGCCTACAATGAGCAGTTCTTC. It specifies CASSTRDRAYNEQFF.

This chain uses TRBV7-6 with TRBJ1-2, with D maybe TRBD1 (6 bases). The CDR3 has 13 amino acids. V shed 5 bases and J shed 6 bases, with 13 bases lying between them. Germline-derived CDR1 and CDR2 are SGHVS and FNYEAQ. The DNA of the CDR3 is TGTGCCAGCAGCGCCCGACCAGGGGATGGCTACACCTTC. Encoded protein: CASSARPGDGYTF.

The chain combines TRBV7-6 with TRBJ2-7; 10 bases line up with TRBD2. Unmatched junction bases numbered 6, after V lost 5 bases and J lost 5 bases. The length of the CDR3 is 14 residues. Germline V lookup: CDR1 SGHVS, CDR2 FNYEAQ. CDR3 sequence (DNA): TGTGCCAGCAGCAAGACTAGCGGGTTCAACGAGCAGTACTTC. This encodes CASSKTSGFNEQYF.

Here the CDR3 reads CASSQEVALGLAGGLDIQYF. In DNA form, the CDR3 reads TGTGCCAGCAGCCAAGAGGTTGCCTTAGGACTAGCGGGGGGATTAGACATTCAGTACTTC. This chain connects TRBV4-2 to TRBJ2-4, with 14 nucleotides matching TRBD2. The germline V gene has CDR1 LGHNA and CDR2 YNFKEQ. After removal of 0 bases from V and 8 bases from J, the junction contained 15 bases not matched to a gene. This CDR3 contains 20 residues.

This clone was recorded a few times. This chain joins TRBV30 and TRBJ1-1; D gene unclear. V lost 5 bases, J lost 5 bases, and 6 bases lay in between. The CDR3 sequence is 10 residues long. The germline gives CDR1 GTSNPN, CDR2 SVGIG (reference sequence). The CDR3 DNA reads TGTGCCTGGGAGAGGACTGAAGCTTTCTTT. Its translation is CAWERTEAFF.

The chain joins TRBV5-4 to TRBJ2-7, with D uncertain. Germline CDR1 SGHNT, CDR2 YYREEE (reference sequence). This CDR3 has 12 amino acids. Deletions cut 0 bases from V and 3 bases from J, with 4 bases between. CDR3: CASSLEDYEQYF. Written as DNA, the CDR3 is TGTGCCAGCAGCTTGGAAGACTACGAGCAGTACTTC.

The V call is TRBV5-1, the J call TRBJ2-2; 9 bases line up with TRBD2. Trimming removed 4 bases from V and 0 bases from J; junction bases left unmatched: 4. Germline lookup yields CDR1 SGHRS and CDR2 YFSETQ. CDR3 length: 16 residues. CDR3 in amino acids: CASSPTSGANTGELFF. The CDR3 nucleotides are TGCGCCAGCAGCCCGACTAGCGGAGCGAACACCGGGGAGCTGTTTTTT.

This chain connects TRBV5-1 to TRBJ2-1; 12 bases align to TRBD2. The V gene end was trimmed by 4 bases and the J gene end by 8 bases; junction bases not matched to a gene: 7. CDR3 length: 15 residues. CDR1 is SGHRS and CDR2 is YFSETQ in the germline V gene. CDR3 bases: TGCGCCAGCAGCGTGACTAGCGGGGGACTCTATGAGCAGTTCTTC. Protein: CASSVTSGGLYEQFF.

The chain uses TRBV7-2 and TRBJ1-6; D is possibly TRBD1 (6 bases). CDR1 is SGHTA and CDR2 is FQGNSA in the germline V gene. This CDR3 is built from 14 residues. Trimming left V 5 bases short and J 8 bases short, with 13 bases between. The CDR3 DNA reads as TGTGCCAGCAGCCGCAGGGGTACGGATTCACCCCTCCACTTT. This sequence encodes CASSRRGTDSPLHF.

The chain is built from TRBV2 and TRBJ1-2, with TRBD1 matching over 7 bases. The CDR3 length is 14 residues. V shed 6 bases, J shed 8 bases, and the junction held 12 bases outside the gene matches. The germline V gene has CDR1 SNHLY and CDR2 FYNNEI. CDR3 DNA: TGTGCCAGCAGCCTTCTTCGACAGGGAAGCGGCTACACCTTC. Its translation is CASSLLRQGSGYTF.

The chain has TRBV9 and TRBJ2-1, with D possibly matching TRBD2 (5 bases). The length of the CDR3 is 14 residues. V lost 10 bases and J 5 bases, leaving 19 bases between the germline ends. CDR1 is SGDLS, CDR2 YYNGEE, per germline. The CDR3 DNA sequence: TGTGCCGTGAGGAGGCCACGGGGTAACAATGAGCAGTTCTTC. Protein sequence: CAVRRPRGNNEQFF.

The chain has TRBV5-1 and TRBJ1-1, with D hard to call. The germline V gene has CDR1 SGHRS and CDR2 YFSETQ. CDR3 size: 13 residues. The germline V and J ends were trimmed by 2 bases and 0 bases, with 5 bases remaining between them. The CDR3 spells CASSLEVNTEAFF. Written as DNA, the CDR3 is TGCGCCAGCAGCTTAGAGGTGAACACTGAAGCTTTCTTT.

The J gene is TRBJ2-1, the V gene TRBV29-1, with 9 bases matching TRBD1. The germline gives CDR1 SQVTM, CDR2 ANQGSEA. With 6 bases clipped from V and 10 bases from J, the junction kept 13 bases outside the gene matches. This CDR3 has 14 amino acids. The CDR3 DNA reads TGCAGCGTCGGACTGAACACAGGGGGCGGGGAGCAGTTCTTC. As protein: CSVGLNTGGGEQFF.

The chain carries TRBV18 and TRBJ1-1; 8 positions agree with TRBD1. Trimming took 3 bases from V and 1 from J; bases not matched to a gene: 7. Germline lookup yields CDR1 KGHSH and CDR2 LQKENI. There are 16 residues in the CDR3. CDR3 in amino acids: CASSPVPGGTNTEAFF. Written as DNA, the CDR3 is TGTGCCAGCTCACCCGTCCCAGGGGGCACGAACACTGAAGCTTTCTTT.

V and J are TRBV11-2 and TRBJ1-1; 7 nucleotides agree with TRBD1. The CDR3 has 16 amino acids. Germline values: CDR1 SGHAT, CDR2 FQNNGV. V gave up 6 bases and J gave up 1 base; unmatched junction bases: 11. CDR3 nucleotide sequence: TGTGCCAGCAGGGGGGACAGTCGGTTAGCGAACACTGAAGCTTTCTTT. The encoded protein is CASRGDSRLANTEAFF.

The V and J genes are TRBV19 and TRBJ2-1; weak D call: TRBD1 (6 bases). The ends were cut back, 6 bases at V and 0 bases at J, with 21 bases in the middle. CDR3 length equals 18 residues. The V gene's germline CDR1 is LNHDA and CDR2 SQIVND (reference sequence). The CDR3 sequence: CASRGGLSLYDSYNEQFF. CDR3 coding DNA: TGTGCCAGTAGAGGGGGTTTAAGCTTATACGACTCCTACAATGAGCAGTTCTTC.

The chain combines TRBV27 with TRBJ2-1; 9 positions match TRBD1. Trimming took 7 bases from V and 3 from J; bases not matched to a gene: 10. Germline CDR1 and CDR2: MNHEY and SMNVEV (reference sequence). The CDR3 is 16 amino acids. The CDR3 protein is CASMGLTGGFYNEQFF. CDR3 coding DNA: TGTGCCAGCATGGGACTGACAGGGGGTTTCTACAATGAGCAGTTCTTC.

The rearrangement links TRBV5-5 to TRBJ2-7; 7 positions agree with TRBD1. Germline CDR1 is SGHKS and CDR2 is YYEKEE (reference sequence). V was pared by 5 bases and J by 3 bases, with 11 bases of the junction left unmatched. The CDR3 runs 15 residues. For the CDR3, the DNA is TGTGCCAGCAGACGAGACAGGGACCAAGGCTACGAGCAGTACTTC. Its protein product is CASRRDRDQGYEQYF.

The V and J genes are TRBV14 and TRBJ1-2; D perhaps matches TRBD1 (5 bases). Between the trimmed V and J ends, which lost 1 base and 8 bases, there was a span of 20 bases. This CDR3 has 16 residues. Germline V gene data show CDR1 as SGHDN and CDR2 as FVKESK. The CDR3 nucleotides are TGTGCCAGCAGCCAAGTTGCGGTCTTTATGAGGGACGGCTACACCTTC. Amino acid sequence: CASSQVAVFMRDGYTF.

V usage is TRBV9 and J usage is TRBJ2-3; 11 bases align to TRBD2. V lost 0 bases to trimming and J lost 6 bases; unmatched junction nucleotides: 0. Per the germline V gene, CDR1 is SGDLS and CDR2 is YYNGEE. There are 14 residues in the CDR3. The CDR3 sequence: CASSVGTSGDTQYF. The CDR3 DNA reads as TGTGCCAGCAGCGTAGGGACTAGCGGGGATACGCAGTATTTT.

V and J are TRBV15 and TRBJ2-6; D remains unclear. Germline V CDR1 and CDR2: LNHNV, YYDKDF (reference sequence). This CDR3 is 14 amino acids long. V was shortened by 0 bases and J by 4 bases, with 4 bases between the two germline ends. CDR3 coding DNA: TGTGCCACCAGCAGAGAAAGGGGGGCCAACGTCCTGACTTTC. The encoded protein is CATSRERGANVLTF. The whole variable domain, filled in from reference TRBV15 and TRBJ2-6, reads DAMVIQNPRYQVTQFGKPVTLSCSQTLNHNVMYWYQQKSSQAPKLLFHYYDKDFNNEADTPDNFQSRRPNTSFCFLDIRSPGLGDTAMYLCATSRERGANVLTFGAGSRLTVL.

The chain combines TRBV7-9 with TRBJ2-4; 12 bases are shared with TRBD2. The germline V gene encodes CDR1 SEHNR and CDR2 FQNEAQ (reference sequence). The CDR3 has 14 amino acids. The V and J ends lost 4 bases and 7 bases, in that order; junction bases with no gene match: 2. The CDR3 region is CASSSLAGGNIQYF. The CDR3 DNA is TGTGCCAGCAGCTCCCTAGCGGGAGGGAACATTCAGTACTTC.

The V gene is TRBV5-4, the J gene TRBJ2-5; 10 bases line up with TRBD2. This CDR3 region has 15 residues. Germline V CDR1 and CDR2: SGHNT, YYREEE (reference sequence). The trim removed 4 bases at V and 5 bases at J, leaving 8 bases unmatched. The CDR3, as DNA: TGTGCCAGCAGCAAGAAGCGGGGGGGCGAGGAGACCCAGTACTTC. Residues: CASSKKRGGEETQYF. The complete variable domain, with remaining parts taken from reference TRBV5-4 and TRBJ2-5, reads ETGVTQSPTHLIKTRGQQVTLRCSSQSGHNTVSWYQQALGQGPQFIFQYYREEENGRGNFPPRFSGLQFPNYSSELNVNALELDDSALYLCASSKKRGGEETQYFGPGTRLLVL.

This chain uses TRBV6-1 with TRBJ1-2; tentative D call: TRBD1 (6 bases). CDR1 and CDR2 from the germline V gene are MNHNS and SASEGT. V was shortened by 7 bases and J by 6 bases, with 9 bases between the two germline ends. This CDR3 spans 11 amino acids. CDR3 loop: CASMGGDGYTF. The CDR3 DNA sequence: TGTGCCAGCATGGGGGGCGATGGCTACACCTTC.

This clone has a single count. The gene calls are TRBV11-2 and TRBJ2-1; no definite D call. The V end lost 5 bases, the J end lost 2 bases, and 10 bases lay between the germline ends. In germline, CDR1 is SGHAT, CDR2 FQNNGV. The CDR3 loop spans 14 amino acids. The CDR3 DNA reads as TGTGCCAGCAGCCCCTTTGGGGCCTACAATGAGCAGTTCTTC. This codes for CASSPFGAYNEQFF.